One and the same sample provided the 27 T cell receptor beta chains below, sequenced in a study of identical twins. MiXCR was run by TCRdb on the 5' RACE reads, yielding one entry per CDR3 protein. The sample contains some 300,000 distinct CDR3 sequences, 12% of which appear only once. Separately, the same data were catalogued under a study of yellow fever vaccine responses in identical twins.

Sequenced sample: CD8+ T cells sorted from blood. The receptor source for this set is a young woman in good health.

The chain carries TRBV6-1 and TRBJ1-5; TRBD1 aligns across 12 bases. Losses at the gene ends were 6 bases for V and 7 bases for J; bases not matched to a gene: 13. CDR3 size: 17 residues. Germline CDR1 and CDR2: MNHNS and SASEGT. CDR3 amino acids: CASSATGTGGKGQPQHF. The CDR3 DNA follows: TGTGCCAGCAGCGCGACCGGGACAGGGGGCAAGGGGCAGCCCCAGCATTTT.

The chain combines TRBV20-1 with TRBJ2-3; 7 positions match TRBD1. The germline V gene encodes CDR1 DFQATT and CDR2 SNEGSKA (reference sequence). With 5 bases clipped from V and 1 base from J, the junction kept 3 bases outside the gene matches. The CDR3 totals 13 residues. The CDR3 sequence is CSAGQGGTDTQYF. Here the CDR3 DNA reads TGCAGTGCTGGTCAGGGGGGCACAGATACGCAGTATTTT.

This clonotype was observed many times. The chain links TRBV5-1 to TRBJ2-2; D is unclear. The CDR3 loop spans 13 amino acids. Looked up from germline, CDR1 is SGHRS and CDR2 is YFSETQ. Deletions cut 7 bases from V and 10 bases from J, with 17 bases between. The CDR3 nucleotides read TGCGCCAGCGGGATAATAGGGCCAGTGGAGCTGTTTTTT. It yields the protein CASGIIGPVELFF. The entire variable domain, with the rest obtained from reference TRBV5-1 and TRBJ2-2, is as follows: KAGVTQTPRYLIKTRGQQVTLSCSPISGHRSVSWYQQTPGQGLQFLFEYFSETQRNKGNFPGRFSGRQFSNSRSEMNVSTLELGDSALYLCASGIIGPVELFFGEGSRLTVL.

In its sample, this clonotype was seen many times. This chain connects TRBV7-9 to TRBJ2-7; D not certain. From germline, CDR1 is SEHNR and CDR2 FQNEAQ (reference sequence). The CDR3 is 14 amino acids. V dropped 1 base and J dropped 0 bases, with 7 bases sitting between them. CDR3 amino acids: CASSLGPHSYEQYF. The CDR3 DNA sequence: TGTGCCAGCAGCTTAGGTCCTCACTCCTACGAGCAGTACTTC. The full variable domain, with the rest looked up from reference TRBV7-9 and TRBJ2-7, is DTGVSQNPRHKITKRGQNVTFRCDPISEHNRLYWYRQTLGQGPEFLTYFQNEAQLEKSRLLSDRFSAERPKGSFSTLEIQRTEQGDSAMYLCASSLGPHSYEQYFGPGTRLTVT.

The chain is built from TRBV20-1 and TRBJ2-1, with D maybe TRBD2 (5 bases). The CDR3 loop spans 14 amino acids. CDR1 is DFQATT, CDR2 SNEGSKA, per germline (reference sequence). V shed 0 bases and J shed 6 bases, with 12 bases lying between them. CDR3 loop: CSARDPLVINEQFF. CDR3 nucleotide sequence: TGCAGTGCTAGAGATCCACTAGTGATCAATGAGCAGTTCTTC.

This clonotype was seen a handful of times. The chain carries TRBV5-1 and TRBJ1-2, with TRBD1 identical over 11 bases. V gave up 0 bases and J gave up 2 bases; unmatched junction bases: 0. The CDR3 is 15 residues long. CDR1 is SGHRS, CDR2 YFSETQ, per germline. This CDR3 is CASSLGDRGNYGYTF. The CDR3 nucleotides are TGCGCCAGCAGCTTGGGGGACAGGGGGAACTATGGCTACACCTTC.

V is TRBV7-9 and J is TRBJ2-2; perhaps TRBD1 as D (6 bases). The V end was cut by 6 bases, the J end by 5 bases, with 16 bases between. Germline values: CDR1 SEHNR, CDR2 FQNEAQ (reference sequence). The CDR3 extends over 15 amino acids. CDR3 loop: CASRQTGLDTGELFF. CDR3 nucleotides: TGTGCCAGCAGGCAGACAGGCCTGGATACCGGGGAGCTGTTTTTT.

The chain links TRBV29-1 to TRBJ1-2; TRBD1 matches at 9 bases. In germline, CDR1 is SQVTM, CDR2 ANQGSEA. V was pared by 2 bases and J by 6 bases, with 4 bases of the junction left unmatched. This CDR3 spans 13 amino acids. CDR3 loop: CSVETGGADGYTF. DNA for the CDR3: TGCAGCGTTGAAACAGGGGGCGCAGATGGCTACACCTTC.

The CDR3 spells CASNGGRLGYNEQFF. The CDR3, as DNA: TGTGCCAGTAATGGCGGGAGGCTGGGTTACAATGAGCAGTTCTTC. This rearrangement joins TRBV19 to TRBJ2-1; 8 nucleotides line up with TRBD2. Unmatched junction bases numbered 9, after V lost 7 bases and J lost 4 bases. Germline V gives CDR1 LNHDA, CDR2 SQIVND (reference sequence). There are 15 residues in the CDR3. The complete variable domain, with remaining parts taken from reference TRBV19 and TRBJ2-1, reads DGGITQSPKYLFRKEGQNVTLSCEQNLNHDAMYWYRQDPGQGLRLIYYSQIVNDFQKGDIAEGYSVSREKKESFPLTVTSAQKNPTAFYLCASNGGRLGYNEQFFGPGTRLTVL.

This clonotype was seen a handful of times. The chain couples TRBV11-2 to TRBJ1-1; D call uncertain. V lost 3 bases to trimming and J lost 4 bases, with 9 bases between them. This CDR3 is built from 13 residues. Germline V gives CDR1 SGHAT, CDR2 FQNNGV. CDR3 loop: CASSFRRVTEAFF. In DNA form, the CDR3 reads TGTGCCAGCAGCTTTCGAAGGGTCACTGAAGCTTTCTTT.

In its sample, this clonotype was seen a few times. This chain links TRBV12-3 or TRBV12-4 with TRBJ2-1; a possible D gene is TRBD1 (6 bases). This CDR3 region has 15 residues. The germline V and J ends were trimmed by 7 bases and 1 base, with 14 bases remaining between them. The CDR3 protein is CASKAQGLSYNEQFF. The CDR3 DNA reads TGTGCCAGCAAGGCACAGGGTCTTTCCTACAATGAGCAGTTCTTC.

This clonotype has ten or more counts. The V and J genes are TRBV5-5 and TRBJ2-3; TRBD2 agrees at 9 bases. Germline V gives CDR1 SGHKS, CDR2 YYEKEE (reference sequence). CDR3 length: 16 amino acids. Germline trimming cut 0 bases from V and 2 bases from J; bases unmatched to any gene: 4. The CDR3 DNA reads TGTGCCAGCAGCTTGGAGACTAGCGGAAACACAGATACGCAGTATTTT. Translating gives CASSLETSGNTDTQYF.

The chain combines TRBV7-8 with TRBJ2-1; D is unresolved. Germline V gene data show CDR1 as SGHVS and CDR2 as FQNEAQ. Deletions cut 3 bases from V and 7 bases from J, with 10 bases between. The CDR3 is 13 residues long. CDR3 DNA sequence: TGTGCCAGCAGCTTCGAGGACCTAAATGAGCAGTTCTTC. Translated, it gives CASSFEDLNEQFF.

This clonotype was recorded many times. The J gene is TRBJ2-1, the V gene TRBV15; weak D call: TRBD1 (6 bases). The CDR3 is made up of 14 amino acids. The ends were cut back, 5 bases at V and 2 bases at J, with 10 bases in the middle. CDR1 LNHNV and CDR2 YYDKDF come from the germline V gene (reference sequence). CDR3 nucleotides: TGTGCCACCAGCGACCGGGACACCTACAATGAGCAGTTCTTC. Protein: CATSDRDTYNEQFF.

In its sample, this clonotype was seen once. The chain combines TRBV29-1 with TRBJ2-5, with 8 bases aligning to TRBD2. The germline CDR1 and CDR2 sequences are SQVTM and ANQGSEA. V dropped 4 bases and J dropped 2; count of bases not matched to a gene: 9. The CDR3 consists of 15 residues. The CDR3 sequence: CSVVLLAALQETQYF. The CDR3 region has the DNA TGCAGCGTTGTCTTACTAGCGGCCCTTCAAGAGACCCAGTACTTC.

This clonotype appeared many times. The chain carries TRBV9 and TRBJ2-3; tentative D call: TRBD2 (5 bases). CDR3 size: 15 residues. Germline-derived CDR1 and CDR2 are SGDLS and YYNGEE. V lost 6 bases and J lost 3, with 17 bases in between. CDR3 DNA: TGTGCCAGCACCGGGGAAGTCACTTCAACAGATACGCAGTATTTT. Translation: CASTGEVTSTDTQYF.

The rearrangement links TRBV12-3 or TRBV12-4 to TRBJ2-4, with D possibly matching TRBD2 (6 bases). The CDR3 sequence is 18 residues long. Trimming removed 6 bases from V and 0 bases from J, with 21 bases in between. As DNA, the CDR3 is TGTGCCAGCAGCTTCGGGACCCTGGGGGGACTAGCCAAAAACATTCAGTACTTC. Translation: CASSFGTLGGLAKNIQYF.

The sample holds a few counts of this clonotype. The chain couples TRBV5-1 to TRBJ1-1, with D uncertain. Per the germline V gene, CDR1 is SGHRS and CDR2 is YFSETQ. The CDR3 has 12 residues. Trimming took 7 bases from V and 1 from J, leaving 8 bases between them. This CDR3 reads CASRRENTEAFF. The CDR3 DNA reads TGCGCCAGCCGCCGGGAGAACACTGAAGCTTTCTTT.

This chain joins TRBV7-9 and TRBJ2-1, with 13 nucleotides matching TRBD2. Trimming at V came to 6 bases and at J to 0 bases, leaving 5 bases not matched to a gene. This CDR3 comprises 17 residues. The germline gives CDR1 SEHNR, CDR2 FQNEAQ (reference sequence). CDR3 residues: CASRTSGREHSYNEQFF. In nucleotides, the CDR3 is TGTGCCAGCAGAACTAGCGGGAGGGAACACTCCTACAATGAGCAGTTCTTC. The full variable domain, with the rest looked up from reference TRBV7-9 and TRBJ2-1, is DTGVSQNPRHKITKRGQNVTFRCDPISEHNRLYWYRQTLGQGPEFLTYFQNEAQLEKSRLLSDRFSAERPKGSFSTLEIQRTEQGDSAMYLCASRTSGREHSYNEQFFGPGTRLTVL.

This chain connects TRBV24-1 to TRBJ2-3, with a tentative D call TRBD2 (6 bases). The germline gives CDR1 KGHDR, CDR2 SFDVKD. The CDR3 extends over 17 amino acids. The V end lost 0 bases, the J end lost 7 bases, and 19 bases lay between the germline ends. CDR3 bases: TGTGCCACCAGTGATTTGGGTAACGGCGGTAGCGGTCATACGCAGTATTTT. This gives the protein CATSDLGNGGSGHTQYF.

This chain uses TRBV7-9 with TRBJ1-1; weak D call: TRBD1 (5 bases). The germline V and J ends were trimmed by 7 bases and 8 bases, with 17 bases remaining between them. Germline values: CDR1 SEHNR, CDR2 FQNEAQ (reference sequence). The CDR3 loop spans 13 amino acids. The CDR3 reads CASTPAATVEAFF. CDR3 nucleotide sequence: TGTGCCAGCACCCCCGCCGCGACAGTCGAAGCTTTCTTT.

This clonotype was seen a few times. The chain joins TRBV20-1 to TRBJ2-2; D gene uncertain. The ends were cut back, 6 bases at V and 1 base at J, with 9 bases in the middle. The germline gives CDR1 DFQATT, CDR2 SNEGSKA (reference sequence). CDR3 size: 13 residues. In DNA, the CDR3 is TGCAGTGCACAGAGAGGGAACACCGGGGAGCTGTTTTTT. Its translation: CSAQRGNTGELFF.

This clonotype was found a few times. The V call is TRBV4-1, the J call TRBJ2-3; D gene uncertain. This CDR3 spans 15 amino acids. Germline V lookup: CDR1 MGHRA, CDR2 YSYEKL. V shed 6 bases and J shed 2 bases, with 15 bases lying between them. In DNA form, the CDR3 reads TGCGCCAGCAGTCTAGTGACCCTTTACACAGATACGCAGTATTTT. It specifies CASSLVTLYTDTQYF.

Many counts were recorded for this clonotype. The chain links TRBV4-1 to TRBJ2-1, with 10 bases that match TRBD2. The CDR3 covers 18 residues. The junction had 6 bases not matched to a gene; V was cut back by 1 base and J by 0 bases. Germline CDR1 and CDR2: MGHRA and YSYEKL. CDR3 protein: CASSQVLAGTRSYNEQFF. The CDR3 DNA follows: TGCGCCAGCAGCCAAGTACTAGCGGGGACCCGCTCCTACAATGAGCAGTTCTTC.

The rearrangement uses TRBV7-9 and TRBJ2-4; 8 bases map to TRBD2. Germline lookup yields CDR1 SEHNR and CDR2 FQNEAQ (reference sequence). This CDR3 is 14 amino acids long. V was clipped by 5 bases and J by 7 bases; unmatched bases: 7. CDR3 DNA: TGTGCCAGCAGCCGGGGGGGGGATATGAACATTCAGTACTTC. The encoded protein is CASSRGGDMNIQYF.

There are many counts of this clonotype. The rearrangement joins TRBV5-1 to TRBJ2-5; TRBD1 agrees at 8 bases. The V and J ends lost 1 base and 5 bases, in that order; junction bases with no gene match: 13. Looked up from germline, CDR1 is SGHRS and CDR2 is YFSETQ. The CDR3 is made up of 17 amino acids. The CDR3 reads CASSLNSPDRVRETQYF. DNA of the CDR3: TGCGCCAGCAGCTTGAACTCACCGGACAGGGTGAGGGAGACCCAGTACTTC.

This clonotype has only a few counts. The chain carries TRBV20-1 and TRBJ2-7, with D possibly TRBD2 on 6 matching bases. The germline V gene has CDR1 DFQATT and CDR2 SNEGSKA (reference sequence). V was cut by 0 bases and J by 3 bases, with 12 bases left in between. The CDR3 is 14 residues long. CDR3 protein: CSARDPEGNYEQYV. DNA of the CDR3: TGCAGTGCTAGAGATCCGGAGGGCAACTACGAGCAGTACGTC.